This T cell receptor beta chain was identified during a study of siplizumab effects on memory and regulatory T cells. Each sample contributed 85,000 to 100,000 TCR templates to the assay. Some clones are missing from TCRdb's copy, which holds only in-frame ones; the method was immunoSEQ multiplex PCR. This sample has roughly 60,000 clones, with about 96% found just once. The CDR3 has 15 residues. The germline V gene encodes CDR1 SGHNT and CDR2 YENEEA. Trimming took 4 bases from V and 0 from J; bases not matched to a gene: 5. Overall study findings and caveats: Researchers could not give a naive or memory phenotype to roughly 75-95% of proliferating CD4+ or CD8+ clones. Mappable alloreactive CD4+ clones were on average roughly 70% Treg-derived with siplizumab, roughly 28% in controls. Left unconfirmed was the suppressive function of proliferating Tregs from siplizumab cultures.

Concerning this clone itself: Its target is not known.

The chain has TRBV11-3 and TRBJ2-7; 8 bases line up with TRBD1. Material: naive CD8+ T cells sorted from blood. The TCR comes from a human donor in good health. CDR3 bases: TGTGCCAGCAGCTCCGGACAGGGAAGCTCCTACGAGCAGTACTTC. It specifies CASSSGQGSSYEQYF.